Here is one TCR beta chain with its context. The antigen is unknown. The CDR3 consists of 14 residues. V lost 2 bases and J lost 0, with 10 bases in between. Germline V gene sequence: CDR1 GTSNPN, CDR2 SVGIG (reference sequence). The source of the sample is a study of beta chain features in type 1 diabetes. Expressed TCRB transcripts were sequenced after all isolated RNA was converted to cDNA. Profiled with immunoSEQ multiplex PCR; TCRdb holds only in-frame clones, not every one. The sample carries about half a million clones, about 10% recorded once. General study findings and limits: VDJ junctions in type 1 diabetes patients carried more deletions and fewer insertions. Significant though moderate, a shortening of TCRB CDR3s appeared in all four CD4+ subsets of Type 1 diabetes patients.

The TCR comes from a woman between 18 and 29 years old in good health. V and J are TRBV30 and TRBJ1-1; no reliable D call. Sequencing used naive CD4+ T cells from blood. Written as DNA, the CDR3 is TGTGCCTGGAGTAGGCAGACCATGAACACTGAAGCTTTCTTT. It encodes CAWSRQTMNTEAFF.